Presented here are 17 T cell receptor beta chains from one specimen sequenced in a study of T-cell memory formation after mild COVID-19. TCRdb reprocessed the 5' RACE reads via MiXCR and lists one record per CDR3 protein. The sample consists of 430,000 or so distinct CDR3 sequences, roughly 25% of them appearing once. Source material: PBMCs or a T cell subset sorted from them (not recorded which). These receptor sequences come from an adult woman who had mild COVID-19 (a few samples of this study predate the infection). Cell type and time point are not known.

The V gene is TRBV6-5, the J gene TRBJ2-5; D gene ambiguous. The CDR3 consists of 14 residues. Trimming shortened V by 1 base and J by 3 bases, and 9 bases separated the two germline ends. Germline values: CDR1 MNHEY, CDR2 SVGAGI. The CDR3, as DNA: TGTGCCAGCAGTTACTTCGCCAGTAAAGAGACCCAGTACTTC. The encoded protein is CASSYFASKETQYF.

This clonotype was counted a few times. The CDR3 loop is CASSQGQRVGEQYF. CDR3 DNA: TGCGCCAGCAGCCAAGGACAGCGGGTTGGGGAGCAGTACTTC. The genes are TRBV4-1 and TRBJ2-7, with a tentative D call TRBD2 (6 bases). V dropped 1 base and J dropped 7 bases, with 14 bases sitting between them. The CDR3 is made up of 14 amino acids. Germline-derived CDR1 and CDR2 are MGHRA and YSYEKL.

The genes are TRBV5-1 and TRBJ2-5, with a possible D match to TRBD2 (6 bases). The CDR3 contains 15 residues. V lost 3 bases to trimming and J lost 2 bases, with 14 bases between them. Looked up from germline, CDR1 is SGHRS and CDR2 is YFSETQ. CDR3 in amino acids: CASSWTPGGQETQYF. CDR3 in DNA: TGCGCCAGCAGCTGGACCCCCGGGGGTCAAGAGACCCAGTACTTC.

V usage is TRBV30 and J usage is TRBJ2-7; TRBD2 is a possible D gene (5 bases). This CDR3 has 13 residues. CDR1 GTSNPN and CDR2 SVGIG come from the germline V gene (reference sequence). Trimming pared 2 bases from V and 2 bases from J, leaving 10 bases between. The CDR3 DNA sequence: TGTGCCTGGAGTACCGGGGTGGCCTACGAGCAGTACTTC. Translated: CAWSTGVAYEQYF.

The CDR3 bases are TGTGCCACCAGTGCCTGGGACGGGGAAACTTACACCGGGGAGCTGTTTTTT. Its protein is CATSAWDGETYTGELFF. The chain carries TRBV24-1 and TRBJ2-2; D might be TRBD1 or TRBD2, each matching 5 bases. The CDR3 is made up of 17 amino acids. Germline CDR1 is KGHDR and CDR2 is SFDVKD. V gave up 5 bases and J gave up 3 bases, with 18 bases separating them.

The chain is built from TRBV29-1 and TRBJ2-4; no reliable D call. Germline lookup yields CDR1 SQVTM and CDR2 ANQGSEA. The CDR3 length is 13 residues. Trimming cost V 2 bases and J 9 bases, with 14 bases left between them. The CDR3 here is CSVEPTPGGIQYF. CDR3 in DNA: TGCAGCGTTGAACCGACTCCAGGTGGCATTCAGTACTTC.

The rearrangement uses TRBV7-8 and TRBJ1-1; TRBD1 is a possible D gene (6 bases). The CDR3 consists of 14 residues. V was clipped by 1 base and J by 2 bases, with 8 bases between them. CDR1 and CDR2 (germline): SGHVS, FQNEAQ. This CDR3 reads CASSLDRANTEAFF. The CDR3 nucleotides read TGTGCCAGCAGCTTAGACAGGGCTAACACTGAAGCTTTCTTT.

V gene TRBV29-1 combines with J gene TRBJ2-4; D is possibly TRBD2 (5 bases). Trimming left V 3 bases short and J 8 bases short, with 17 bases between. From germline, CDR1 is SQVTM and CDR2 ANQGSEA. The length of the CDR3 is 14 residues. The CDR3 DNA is TGCAGCGTTGATGTCACGGCGAGCGGACACATTCAGTACTTC. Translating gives CSVDVTASGHIQYF.

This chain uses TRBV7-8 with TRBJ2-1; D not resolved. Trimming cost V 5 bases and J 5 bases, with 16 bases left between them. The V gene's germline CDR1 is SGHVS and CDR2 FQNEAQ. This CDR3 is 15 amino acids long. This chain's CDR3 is CASSIDHVLHNEQFF. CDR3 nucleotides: TGTGCCAGCAGCATCGACCATGTCCTTCACAATGAGCAGTTCTTC.

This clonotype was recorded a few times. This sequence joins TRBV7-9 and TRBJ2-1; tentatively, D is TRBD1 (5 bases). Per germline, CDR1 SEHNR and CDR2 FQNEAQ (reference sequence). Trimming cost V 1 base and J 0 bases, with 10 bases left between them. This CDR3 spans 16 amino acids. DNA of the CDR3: TGTGCCAGCAGCTTAGGATGGGGCGGCTCCTACAATGAGCAGTTCTTC. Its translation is CASSLGWGGSYNEQFF. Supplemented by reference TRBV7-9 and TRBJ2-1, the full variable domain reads DTGVSQNPRHKITKRGQNVTFRCDPISEHNRLYWYRQTLGQGPEFLTYFQNEAQLEKSRLLSDRFSAERPKGSFSTLEIQRTEQGDSAMYLCASSLGWGGSYNEQFFGPGTRLTVL.

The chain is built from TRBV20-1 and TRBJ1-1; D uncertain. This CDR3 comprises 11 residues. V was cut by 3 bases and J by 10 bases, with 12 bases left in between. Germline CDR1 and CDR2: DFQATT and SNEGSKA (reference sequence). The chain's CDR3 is CSARSLSGAFF. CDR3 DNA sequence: TGCAGTGCTAGGAGTCTCAGTGGAGCTTTCTTT.

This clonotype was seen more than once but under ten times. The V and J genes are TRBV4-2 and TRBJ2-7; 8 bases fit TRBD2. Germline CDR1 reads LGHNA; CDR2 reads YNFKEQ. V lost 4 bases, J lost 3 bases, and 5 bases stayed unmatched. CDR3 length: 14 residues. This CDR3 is CASSPRGGLYEQYF. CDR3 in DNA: TGTGCCAGCAGCCCCCGCGGGGGGCTCTACGAGCAGTACTTC.

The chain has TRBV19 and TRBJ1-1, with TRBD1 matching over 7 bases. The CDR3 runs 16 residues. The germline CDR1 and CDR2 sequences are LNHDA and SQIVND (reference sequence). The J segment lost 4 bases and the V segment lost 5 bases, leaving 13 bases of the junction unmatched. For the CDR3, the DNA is TGTGCCAGTAGTTTACAGGGGTTCGCCTTTGGCACTGAAGCTTTCTTT. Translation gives CASSLQGFAFGTEAFF.

The CDR3, as DNA: TGTGCCAGCAGTCCGACTCGGGGTAGCAATCAGCCCCAGCATTTT. Amino acids: CASSPTRGSNQPQHF. The chain carries TRBV12-3 or TRBV12-4 and TRBJ1-5; D is uncertain. This CDR3 spans 15 amino acids. V was cut by 5 bases and J by 0 bases, with 11 bases left in between.

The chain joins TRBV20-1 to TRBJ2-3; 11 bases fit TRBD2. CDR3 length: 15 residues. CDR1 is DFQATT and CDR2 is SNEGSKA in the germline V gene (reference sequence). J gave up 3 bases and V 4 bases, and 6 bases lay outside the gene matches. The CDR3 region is CSAIRLAGGTDTQYF. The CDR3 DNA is TGCAGTGCTATCAGGCTAGCGGGGGGAACAGATACGCAGTATTTT.

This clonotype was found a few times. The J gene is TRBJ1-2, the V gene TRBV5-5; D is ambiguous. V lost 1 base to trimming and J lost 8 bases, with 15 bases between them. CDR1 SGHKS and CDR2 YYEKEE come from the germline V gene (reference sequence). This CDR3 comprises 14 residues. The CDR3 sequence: CASSLRSDLGGYTF. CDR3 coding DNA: TGTGCCAGCAGCTTGAGGTCCGATCTTGGAGGCTACACCTTC.

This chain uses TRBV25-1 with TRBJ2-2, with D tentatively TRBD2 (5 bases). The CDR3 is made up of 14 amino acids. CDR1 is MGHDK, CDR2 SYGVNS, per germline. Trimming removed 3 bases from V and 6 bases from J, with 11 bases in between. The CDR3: CASSDSVGAGELFF. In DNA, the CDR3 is TGTGCCAGCAGTGACTCAGTGGGAGCCGGGGAGCTGTTTTTT.